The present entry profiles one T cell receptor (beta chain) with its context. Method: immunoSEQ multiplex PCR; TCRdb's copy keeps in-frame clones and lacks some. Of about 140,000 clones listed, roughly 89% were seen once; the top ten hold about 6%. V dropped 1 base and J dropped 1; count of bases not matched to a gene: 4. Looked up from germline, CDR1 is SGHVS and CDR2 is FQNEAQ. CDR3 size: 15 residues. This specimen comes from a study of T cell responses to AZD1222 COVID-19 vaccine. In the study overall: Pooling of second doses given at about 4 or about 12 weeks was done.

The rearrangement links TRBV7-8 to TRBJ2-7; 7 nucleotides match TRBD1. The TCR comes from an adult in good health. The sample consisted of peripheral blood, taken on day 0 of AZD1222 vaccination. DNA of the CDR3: TGTGCCAGCAGCTTAGAGACAGGGACATCCTACGAGCAGTACTTC. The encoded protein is CASSLETGTSYEQYF.